The 28 T cell receptor beta chains reported below all come from one sample, sequenced in a study of cytomegalovirus exposure and HLA in healthy donors (dated by TCRdb to about 2017). Libraries were constructed by the immunoSEQ multiplex PCR assay. The multiplex PCR relied on a mix of 60 forward primers for TCR Vbeta segments and 13 reverse primers for TCR Jbeta segments. The source is immuneACCESS, and TCRdb retained only in-frame sequences with V and J called. Part of the clones is not carried over; for the studies checked, unresolved V genes explain less than half of this, and the remainder is unexplained. In this sample the table shows about 140,000 clones, just under 80% of which occur a single time. About 4.3% of the sample comes from the top ten. Material: PBMCs. The source of these receptors is a man aged 25 to 40 in good health.

J is TRBJ2-7 and V is TRBV4-1; TRBD2 agrees at 7 bases. The CDR3 has 15 amino acids. The germline V gene has CDR1 MGHRA and CDR2 YSYEKL. V lost 4 bases and J lost 1; bases outside the gene matches: 7. The CDR3 region is CASSRVGEGSYEQYF. In DNA form, the CDR3 reads TGCGCCAGCAGCCGGGTGGGGGAGGGGTCCTACGAGCAGTACTTC.

The chain employs TRBV4-3 and TRBJ2-7, with TRBD2 identical over 7 bases. The CDR3 sequence is 15 residues long. Trimming removed 3 bases from V and 2 bases from J; junction bases left unmatched: 7. CDR1 LGHNA and CDR2 YSLEER come from the germline V gene. The CDR3 sequence: CASSQVGTTPYEQYF. CDR3 DNA: TGCGCCAGCAGCCAGGTCGGGACTACCCCCTACGAGCAGTACTTC.

The chain employs TRBV9 and TRBJ1-1; D not certain. The V end was cut by 0 bases, the J end by 7 bases, with 7 bases between. Germline V gene data show CDR1 as SGDLS and CDR2 as YYNGEE. CDR3 length: 12 residues. The CDR3 DNA sequence: TGTGCCAGCAGCGTAGTCGGTGGTGAAGCTTTCTTT. This encodes CASSVVGGEAFF.

The V and J genes are TRBV27 and TRBJ2-3, with TRBD2 matching 10 bases. Germline V gene sequence: CDR1 MNHEY, CDR2 SMNVEV (reference sequence). V shed 6 bases, J shed 5 bases, and the junction held 8 bases outside the gene matches. This CDR3 has 15 amino acids. The CDR3 bases are TGTGCCAGCAGGGCAAGCGGGAGGGCCTTAGATACGCAGTATTTT. This translates into CASRASGRALDTQYF.

V gene TRBV28 combines with J gene TRBJ1-6; D uncertain. The V and J ends lost 5 bases and 10 bases respectively, with 18 bases between them. This CDR3 spans 15 amino acids. Germline loops: CDR1 MDHEN, CDR2 SYDVKM. CDR3 bases: TGTGCCAGCAGTCCTCCGGGAAGTTTGCGGTCACCCCTCCACTTT. It is translated as CASSPPGSLRSPLHF.

The rearrangement joins TRBV11-3 to TRBJ2-7; maybe TRBD1 (6 bases). V was pared by 5 bases and J by 5 bases, with 19 bases between. The length of the CDR3 is 15 residues. Looked up from germline, CDR1 is SGHNT and CDR2 is YENEEA. Here the CDR3 reads CASSLGQGLNHEQYF. The CDR3 DNA sequence: TGTGCCAGCAGCCTGGGACAAGGTCTAAATCACGAGCAGTACTTC.

This rearrangement joins TRBV18 to TRBJ1-1, with D unclear. This CDR3 has 15 amino acids. CDR1 and CDR2 (germline): KGHSH, LQKENI. With 5 bases removed from V and 1 base from J, the gap between germline ends came to 14 bases. CDR3 sequence: CASSDGVSPNTEAFF. CDR3 in DNA: TGTGCCAGCTCAGACGGGGTCAGCCCGAACACTGAAGCTTTCTTT.

The chain employs TRBV6-5 and TRBJ1-3; D is possibly TRBD1 (5 bases). The CDR3 extends over 15 amino acids. V was clipped by 2 bases and J by 0 bases, with 8 bases between them. CDR1 is MNHEY and CDR2 is SVGAGI in the germline V gene. The CDR3 DNA sequence: TGTGCCAGCAGTTACGACAGCAGCTCTGGAAACACCATATATTTT. As protein: CASSYDSSSGNTIYF.

V is TRBV28 and J is TRBJ2-1; 8 bases match TRBD2. This CDR3 is 17 amino acids long. V lost 2 bases to trimming and J lost 7 bases; unmatched junction nucleotides: 13. Germline lookup yields CDR1 MDHEN and CDR2 SYDVKM. CDR3 bases: TGTGCCAGCAGTTTACCCCAGGGTAGCGGGATCCTAAATGAGCAGTTCTTC. Protein sequence: CASSLPQGSGILNEQFF. Looking up the rest from reference TRBV28 and TRBJ2-1 gives the full variable domain: DVKVTQSSRYLVKRTGEKVFLECVQDMDHENMFWYRQDPGLGLRLIYFSYDVKMKEKGDIPEGYSVSREKKERFSLILESASTNQTSMYLCASSLPQGSGILNEQFFGPGTRLTVL.

The V and J genes are TRBV27 and TRBJ2-7; 11 nucleotides line up with TRBD2. J gave up 3 bases and V 4 bases, and 2 bases lay outside the gene matches. The CDR3 consists of 14 residues. The germline CDR1 and CDR2 sequences are MNHEY and SMNVEV (reference sequence). The CDR3 is CASSSLAGGYEQYF. The CDR3 DNA follows: TGTGCCAGCAGTTCGCTAGCGGGGGGCTACGAGCAGTACTTC.

This sequence joins TRBV11-2 and TRBJ2-1; no firm D call. V lost 7 bases and J 9 bases, leaving 13 bases between the germline ends. In germline, CDR1 is SGHAT, CDR2 FQNNGV. There are 12 residues in the CDR3. The CDR3 loop reads CASKLGVLEQFF. CDR3 DNA sequence: TGTGCCAGCAAGCTGGGCGTCCTTGAGCAGTTCTTC.

V usage is TRBV7-2 and J usage is TRBJ2-7, with a weak D call TRBD2 (6 bases). Germline lookup yields CDR1 SGHTA and CDR2 FQGNSA. The V end lost 0 bases, the J end lost 0 bases, and 9 bases lay between the germline ends. The CDR3 has 15 residues. CDR3 residues: CASSLAGGGSYEQYF. The CDR3 region has the DNA TGTGCCAGCAGCTTAGCGGGGGGAGGCTCCTACGAGCAGTACTTC.

The rearrangement links TRBV7-9 to TRBJ2-7; possibly TRBD2 for D (6 bases). V lost 8 bases and J 4 bases, leaving 27 bases between the germline ends. The germline V gene encodes CDR1 SEHNR and CDR2 FQNEAQ (reference sequence). The CDR3 sequence is 17 residues long. The CDR3: CASEAVGAGRRVYEQYF. The CDR3 coding sequence is TGTGCCAGCGAAGCCGTAGGGGCGGGGCGGCGGGTTTACGAGCAGTACTTC.

This clone has just a few counts. J is TRBJ2-7 and V is TRBV28, with D possibly being TRBD1 (6 bases). From germline, CDR1 is MDHEN and CDR2 SYDVKM. V lost 3 bases, J lost 7 bases, and 25 bases lay in between. CDR3 length: 17 residues. DNA for the CDR3: TGTGCCAGCAGTTTCCCCCCTGCCGGGACAACCCTGGGGGAGCAGTACTTC. This codes for CASSFPPAGTTLGEQYF.

With respect to this clone: The germline gene is not matched at one end of the junction; a read error may be the cause. The rearrangement uses TRBV2 and TRBJ2-5; 9 bases align to TRBD2. The CDR3 is 15 amino acids. Germline V gene data show CDR1 as SNHLY and CDR2 as FYNNEI. The CDR3 loop is CAGRSAGGRQETQYF. The CDR3 DNA follows: TGTGCCGGCAGGTCGGCGGGGGGGAGACAAGAGACCCAGTACTTC. Complete variable domain (other parts from reference TRBV2 and TRBJ2-5): EPEVTQTPSHQVTQMGQEVILRCVPISNHLYFYWYRQILGQKVEFLVSFYNNEISEKSEIFDDQFSVERPDGSNFTLKIRSTKLEDSAMYFCAGRSAGGRQETQYFGPGTRLLVL.

The rearrangement links TRBV29-1 to TRBJ2-5; 7 nucleotides match TRBD2. Germline V gene data show CDR1 as SQVTM and CDR2 as ANQGSEA. J lost 7 bases, V lost 7 bases, and 9 bases had no gene match. The CDR3 covers 12 residues. This CDR3 reads CSAVWWEGTQYF. CDR3 DNA sequence: TGCAGCGCTGTTTGGTGGGAGGGGACCCAGTACTTC.

V gene TRBV11-2 combines with J gene TRBJ2-1, with 10 bases aligning to TRBD2. The J segment lost 7 bases and the V segment lost 5 bases, leaving 8 bases of the junction unmatched. The CDR3 runs 15 residues. Germline values: CDR1 SGHAT, CDR2 FQNNGV. The CDR3 loop is CASSGWGTSVNEQFF. In nucleotides, the CDR3 is TGTGCCAGCAGCGGATGGGGGACTAGCGTAAATGAGCAGTTCTTC.

This chain uses TRBV2 with TRBJ1-1; no firm D call. The CDR3 consists of 13 residues. V lost 3 bases, J lost 0 bases, and 5 bases lay in between. The germline V gene has CDR1 SNHLY and CDR2 FYNNEI. Here the CDR3 DNA reads TGTGCCAGCAGTGACCTACTGAACACTGAAGCTTTCTTT. It is translated as CASSDLLNTEAFF.

The DNA for the CDR3 is TGTGCCAGTAGTACCCGGGTTGCAGATACGCAGTATTTT. It specifies CASSTRVADTQYF. The rearrangement uses TRBV19 and TRBJ2-3, with D uncertain. Germline CDR1 and CDR2: LNHDA and SQIVND (reference sequence). The CDR3 consists of 13 residues. V lost 4 bases, J lost 4 bases, and 9 bases lay in between.

The chain recombines TRBV5-1 with TRBJ2-1; perhaps TRBD1 as D (5 bases). The germline V gene encodes CDR1 SGHRS and CDR2 YFSETQ. V was clipped by 4 bases and J by 5 bases, with 16 bases between them. The CDR3 contains 15 residues. DNA of the CDR3: TGCGCCAGCAGCCCCGTCACAGGCGCCAACAATGAGCAGTTCTTC. This translates into CASSPVTGANNEQFF. The variable domain in full, completed from reference TRBV5-1 and TRBJ2-1, reads KAGVTQTPRYLIKTRGQQVTLSCSPISGHRSVSWYQQTPGQGLQFLFEYFSETQRNKGNFPGRFSGRQFSNSRSEMNVSTLELGDSALYLCASSPVTGANNEQFFGPGTRLTVL.

The chain employs TRBV30 and TRBJ2-5; 8 bases are a match to TRBD2. The ends lost 3 bases at V and 0 bases at J; junction bases unmatched: 6. The CDR3 is made up of 15 amino acids. Looked up from germline, CDR1 is GTSNPN and CDR2 is SVGIG (reference sequence). The CDR3 sequence is CAWRYSGAYQETQYF. CDR3 in DNA: TGTGCCTGGAGATATAGCGGGGCGTACCAAGAGACCCAGTACTTC.

This clone has only a few counts. This chain links TRBV5-1 with TRBJ2-1, with D perhaps TRBD2 (5 bases). V dropped 4 bases and J dropped 7 bases, with 15 bases sitting between them. Germline V gives CDR1 SGHRS, CDR2 YFSETQ. The CDR3 spans 14 residues. CDR3 sequence (DNA): TGCGCCAGCAGCCTCGGTGAGGGTGGGAATGAGCAGTTCTTC. It yields the protein CASSLGEGGNEQFF.

V gene TRBV7-9 combines with J gene TRBJ2-1; TRBD2 might be the D (6 bases). This CDR3 region has 13 residues. Deletions cut 3 bases from V and 9 bases from J, with 12 bases between. Germline V lookup: CDR1 SEHNR, CDR2 FQNEAQ (reference sequence). The CDR3 loop reads CASSFGGVGEQFF. The CDR3 DNA follows: TGTGCCAGCAGCTTTGGCGGGGTAGGTGAGCAGTTCTTC.

The chain combines TRBV10-1 with TRBJ2-1; unclear D gene. The CDR3 has 11 residues. Germline V CDR1 and CDR2: WNHNN, SYGVQD (reference sequence). V was shortened by 2 bases and J by 15 bases, with 11 bases between the two germline ends. The CDR3 nucleotides are TGCGCCAGCAGTGAGGGGCAGCTGAGGTTCTTC. Its translation is CASSEGQLRFF.

The chain carries TRBV9 and TRBJ2-1, with TRBD2 matching over 9 bases. This CDR3 contains 15 residues. V was clipped by 0 bases and J by 6 bases; unmatched bases: 4. Germline CDR1 SGDLS, CDR2 YYNGEE. CDR3 DNA sequence: TGTGCCAGCAGCGTAGGCGGGAGGGCCGGCAATGAGCAGTTCTTC. It translates to CASSVGGRAGNEQFF. Filled out from reference TRBV9 and TRBJ2-1, the complete variable domain reads DSGVTQTPKHLITATGQRVTLRCSPRSGDLSVYWYQQSLDQGLQFLIQYYNGEERAKGNILERFSAQQFPDLHSELNLSSLELGDSALYFCASSVGGRAGNEQFFGPGTRLTVL.

The CDR3 DNA reads as TGCGCCAGCAGTAAAGGGGGGGGACTAGCGGTTACAGATACGCAGTATTTT. It is translated as CASSKGGGLAVTDTQYF. The genes are TRBV4-3 and TRBJ2-3; 11 bases are a match to TRBD2. The V segment lost 6 bases and the J segment 3 bases; nucleotides outside the gene matches: 11. The CDR3 extends over 17 amino acids. Per the germline V gene, CDR1 is LGHNA and CDR2 is YSLEER.

The chain recombines TRBV7-9 with TRBJ2-1; D perhaps matches TRBD2 (6 bases). Germline lookup yields CDR1 SEHNR and CDR2 FQNEAQ (reference sequence). The CDR3 has 14 residues. DNA for the CDR3: TGTGCATCGGAGGGAGGTTTTTCCTACAATGAGCAGTTCTTC. As protein: CASEGGFSYNEQFF.

V and J are TRBV5-4 and TRBJ2-2; 9 bases line up with TRBD1. Germline V lookup: CDR1 SGHNT, CDR2 YYREEE (reference sequence). The V and J ends lost 1 base and 7 bases, in that order; junction bases with no gene match: 5. The CDR3 has 15 amino acids. The CDR3 DNA reads as TGTGCCAGCAGCTTGCACCGACAGGGGGACGGGGAGCTGTTTTTT. This encodes CASSLHRQGDGELFF.